This T cell receptor (beta chain) appears in the sequencing data of a study of vaccination effects on CD4 cells after COVID-19. Study-level information: Of the BNT162b2 and mRNA-1273 vaccines, participants received two doses of one or the other. Findings and caveats of the study: At late timepoints after vaccination, vaccine- and infection-induced clones shrank markedly.

Germline V gene sequence: CDR1 SGHTA, CDR2 FQGNSA. The V end lost 4 bases, the J end lost 1 base, and 10 bases lay between the germline ends. This CDR3 has 14 residues. Antigen-specific CD4+ T cells were first expanded with viral peptide pools by the ViraFEST assay and only then sequenced. Subsequent to a culture period of more than 9 days, CD4+ T cells were isolated. Negative nucleocapsid antibody tests before and after vaccination confirmed no previous SARS-CoV-2 infection. Every well got 1.5 million to 2.5 million PBMC, which were grown with around 10 IU/ml IL-2 and about 9.5 ug/ml peptides. This clone was observed a few times. The antigen is undetermined. Data came from immunoSEQ multiplex PCR; TCRdb stores just in-frame clones and leaves some out. The sample has around 66,000 clones; 75% are singletons.

The chain is built from TRBV7-2 and TRBJ1-1; a weak D match, TRBD1 (5 bases). This TCR was recovered from a human donor who received a COVID-19 vaccine. Sample: CD4+ T cells from PBMCs cultured with HCoV-OC43 spike peptides, taken before COVID-19 vaccination. Described subset: HCoV-OC43 spike overlapping peptide pool stimulation. DNA for the CDR3: TGTGCCAGCAGCTCATGGGGGGGGAACACTGAAGCTTTCTTT. Protein product: CASSSWGGNTEAFF.